This T cell receptor (beta chain) was documented in a study of cytomegalovirus exposure and HLA in healthy donors. This clone was found once. V gave up 3 bases and J gave up 6 bases, with 12 bases separating them. The CDR3 is 14 amino acids. Looked up from germline, CDR1 is SGDLS and CDR2 is YYNGEE. This table comes from immunoSEQ multiplex PCR, and its TCRdb copy is limited to in-frame clones, with some not included. Of roughly 260,000 clones listed, 85% to 90% are singletons. This chain uses TRBV9 with TRBJ2-2; no clear D gene. This TCR was sampled from a man between 18 and 29 years old in good health and CMV-seronegative. Sequencing was performed on PBMCs. The CDR3 DNA follows: TGTGCCAGCAGCGATCGAGTCGGAGCCGGGGAGCTGTTTTTT. It yields the protein CASSDRVGAGELFF.